Listed below are T cell receptor beta chains from one sample, sequenced in a study of T cell repertoires in cytomegalovirus infection. TCRdb re-derived calls from the reads in MiXCR, one entry per CDR3 protein. Of some 920,000 distinct CDR3 sequences in the sample, roughly 30% are singletons; the top ten hold around 15%. Antigen specificity for these receptors is unknown. The specimen comprised cultured CD8+ T cells from PBMCs, sampled from culture after CMV antigen stimulation. The receptor set was obtained from a human donor in good health (CMV status not recorded). Some clones in this sample may be carry-over from other donors' samples. CDR3s include the opening cysteine and the closing phenylalanine or tryptophan. D genes are given only for firm matches. A clone size is listed for some rows: how often the clone was seen (once, few, many), or a class if it is expanded.

-	-	TRBJ2-3	TRBV10-3	CAISDKSTDTQYF	TGTGCCATCAGTGACAAAAGCACAGATACGCAGTATTTT
-	-	TRBJ1-1	TRBV27	CASMYGNTEAFF	TGTGCCAGCATGTATGGGAACACTGAAGCTTTCTTT
-	TRBD1	TRBJ2-2	TRBV2	CASSAGQGYTGELFF	TGTGCCAGCAGCGCGGGACAGGGGTACACCGGGGAGCTGTTTTTT
few	-	TRBJ1-5	TRBV4-1	CASSQRSLSGDSNQPQHF	TGCGCCAGCAGCCAAAGATCGCTGTCAGGGGATAGCAATCAGCCCCAGCATTTT
-	TRBD1	TRBJ1-2	TRBV7-9	CASSPRTGVDGYTF	TGTGCCAGCAGCCCGAGGACAGGGGTTGATGGCTACACCTTC
-	-	TRBJ2-1	TRBV7-3	CASSLSESSYNERFF	TGTGCCAGCAGCTTATCAGAGAGCTCCTACAATGAGCGGTTCTTC
-	TRBD1	TRBJ1-5	TRBV28	CASRTGKWQLQHF	TGTGCCAGCAGGACAGGGAAGTGGCAGCTCCAGCATTTT
few	-	TRBJ1-2	TRBV7-8	CASSFGQSPYGYTF	TGTGCCAGCAGCTTCGGGCAGTCCCCCTATGGCTACACCTTC
-	-	TRBJ1-4	TRBV6-1	CASRARRGGSEKLFF	TGTGCCAGCAGGGCTAGGAGGGGCGGGAGTGAAAAACTGTTTTTT
-	-	TRBJ1-1	TRBV28	CASTLGRRNHDEAFF	TGTGCCAGCACCCTAGGGAGACGGAACCATGATGAAGCTTTCTTT
-	-	TRBJ1-2	TRBV19	CASSPQGAATTGYTF	TGTGCCAGTAGTCCCCAAGGAGCGGCGACGACTGGCTACACCTTC
many	TRBD1	TRBJ2-1	TRBV7-2	CASSSEGQGLDEQFF	TGTGCCAGCAGCTCAGAAGGACAGGGCTTGGATGAGCAGTTCTTC
-	TRBD1	TRBJ2-1	TRBV7-9	CASSGTGYEQFF	TGTGCCAGCAGCGGGACAGGTTATGAGCAGTTCTTC
-	-	TRBJ1-6	TRBV4-2	CASSQDQDSPLHF	TGTGCCAGCAGCCAAGATCAGGATTCACCCCTCCACTTT
-	TRBD1	TRBJ1-5	TRBV6-1	CASWTGVNQPQHF	TGTGCCAGCTGGACAGGAGTGAATCAGCCCCAGCATTTT
-	-	TRBJ2-5	TRBV10-1	CASSDQGLLRGGKGETQYF	TGCGCCAGCAGTGACCAGGGGTTATTACGTGGAGGTAAAGGAGAGACCCAGTACTTC
-	TRBD1	TRBJ1-2	TRBV6-1	CASSDRDRGVGGYTF	TGTGCCAGCAGTGACAGGGACAGGGGGGTTGGTGGCTACACCTTC
few	TRBD1	TRBJ2-7	TRBV14	CASSQAPPRDSSYEQYF	TGTGCCAGCAGCCAAGCCCCCCCCAGGGACAGCTCCTACGAGCAGTACTTC
few	-	TRBJ2-3	TRBV5-1	CASSPVGITDTQYF	TGCGCCAGCAGCCCCGTGGGGATCACAGATACGCAGTATTTT
few	-	TRBJ2-7	TRBV19	CASSIGRLPEQYF	TGTGCCAGTAGTATAGGACGCCTCCCCGAGCAGTACTTC
-	TRBD1	TRBJ1-6	TRBV5-4	CASSLDLGTGDSPLHF	TGTGCCAGCAGCTTGGATTTAGGGACAGGGGATTCACCCCTCCACTTT
-	TRBD1	TRBJ2-3	TRBV5-5	CASSSRDRDAEDAQYF	TGTGCCAGCAGCTCCCGGGACAGGGATGCTGAAGATGCGCAGTATTTT
few	-	TRBJ1-1	TRBV5-4	CASSISTPLNTEAFF	TGTGCCAGCAGCATCAGCACACCCTTGAACACTGAAGCTTTCTTT
-	TRBD1	TRBJ1-1	TRBV6-1	CASSPGQGMVWTEAFF	TGTGCCAGCAGCCCTGGACAGGGGATGGTTTGGACTGAAGCTTTCTTT
-	-	TRBJ2-1	TRBV7-6	CASSGLRGDRLYNEQFF	TGTGCCAGCAGTGGGTTGCGGGGGGACAGGTTATACAATGAGCAGTTCTTC
-	TRBD2	TRBJ2-5	TRBV13	CASSFQAGAQYF	TGTGCCAGCAGCTTCCAGGCGGGGGCCCAGTACTTC
few	TRBD2	TRBJ2-5	TRBV6-1	CASTYSGGGVETQYF	TGTGCCAGCACCTATAGCGGGGGGGGCGTTGAGACCCAGTACTTC